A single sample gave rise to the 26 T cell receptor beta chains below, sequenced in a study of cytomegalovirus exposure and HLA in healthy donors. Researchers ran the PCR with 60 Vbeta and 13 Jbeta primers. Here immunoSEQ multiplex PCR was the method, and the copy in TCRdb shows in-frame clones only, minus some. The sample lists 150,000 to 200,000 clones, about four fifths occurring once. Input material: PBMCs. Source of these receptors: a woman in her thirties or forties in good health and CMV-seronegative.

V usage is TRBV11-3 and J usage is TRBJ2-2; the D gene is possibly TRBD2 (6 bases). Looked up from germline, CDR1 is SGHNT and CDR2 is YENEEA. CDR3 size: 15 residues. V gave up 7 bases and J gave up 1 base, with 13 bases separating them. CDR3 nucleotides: TGTGCCAGCAACCGGGGAGGAGGGAACACCGGGGAGCTGTTTTTT. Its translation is CASNRGGGNTGELFF.

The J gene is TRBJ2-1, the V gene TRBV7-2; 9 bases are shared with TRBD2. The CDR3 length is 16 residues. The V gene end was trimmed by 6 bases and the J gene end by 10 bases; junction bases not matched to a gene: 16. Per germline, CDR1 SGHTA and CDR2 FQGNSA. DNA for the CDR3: TGTGCCAGCAGTCCGCCCGGCGGGAGGGCCCGAGCCGAGCAGTTCTTC. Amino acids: CASSPPGGRARAEQFF.

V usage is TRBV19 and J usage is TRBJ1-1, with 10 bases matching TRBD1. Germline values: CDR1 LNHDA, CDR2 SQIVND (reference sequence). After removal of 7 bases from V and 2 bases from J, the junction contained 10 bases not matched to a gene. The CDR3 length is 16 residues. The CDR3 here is CASIGTGVLFNTEAFF. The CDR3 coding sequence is TGTGCCAGTATTGGGACAGGGGTCCTATTCAACACTGAAGCTTTCTTT.

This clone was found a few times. The CDR3 is CACDRVAGNTIYF. CDR3 DNA: TGTGCCTGTGACAGGGTAGCAGGAAACACCATATATTTT. The chain employs TRBV30 and TRBJ1-3; TRBD1 matches at 7 bases. CDR1 and CDR2 (germline): GTSNPN, SVGIG (reference sequence). V was pared by 6 bases and J by 4 bases, with 6 bases of the junction left unmatched. This CDR3 comprises 13 residues.

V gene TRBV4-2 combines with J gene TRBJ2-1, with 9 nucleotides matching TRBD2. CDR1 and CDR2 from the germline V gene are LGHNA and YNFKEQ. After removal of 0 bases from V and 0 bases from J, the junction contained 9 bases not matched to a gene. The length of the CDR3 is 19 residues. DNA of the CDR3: TGTGCCAGCAGCCAAGATTGGAGTAGCGGGGGTAGCTCCTACAATGAGCAGTTCTTC. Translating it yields CASSQDWSSGGSSYNEQFF.

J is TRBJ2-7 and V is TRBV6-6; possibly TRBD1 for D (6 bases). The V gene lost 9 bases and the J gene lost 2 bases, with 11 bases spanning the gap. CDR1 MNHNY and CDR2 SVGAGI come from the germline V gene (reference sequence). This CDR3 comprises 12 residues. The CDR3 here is CARQGGTYEQYF. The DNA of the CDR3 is TGTGCCAGACAGGGTGGGACCTACGAGCAGTACTTC.

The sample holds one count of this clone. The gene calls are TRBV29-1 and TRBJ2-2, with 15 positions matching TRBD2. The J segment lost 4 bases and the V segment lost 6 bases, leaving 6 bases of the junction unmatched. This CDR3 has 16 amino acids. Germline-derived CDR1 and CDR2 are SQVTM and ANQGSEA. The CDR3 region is CSVGLAGGVVTGELFF. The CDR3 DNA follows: TGCAGCGTGGGACTAGCGGGAGGAGTTGTCACCGGGGAGCTGTTTTTT.

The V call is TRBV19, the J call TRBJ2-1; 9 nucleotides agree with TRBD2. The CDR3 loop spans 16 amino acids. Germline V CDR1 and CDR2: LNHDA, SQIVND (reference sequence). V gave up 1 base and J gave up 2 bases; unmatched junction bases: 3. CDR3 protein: CASSIGASGTYNEQFF. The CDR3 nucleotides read TGTGCCAGTAGTATAGGGGCTAGCGGGACCTACAATGAGCAGTTCTTC.

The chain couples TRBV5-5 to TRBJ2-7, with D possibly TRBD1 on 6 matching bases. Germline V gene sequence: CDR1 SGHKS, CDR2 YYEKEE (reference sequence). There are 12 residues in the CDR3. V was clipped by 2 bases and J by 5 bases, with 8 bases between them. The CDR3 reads CASSFRGDEQYV. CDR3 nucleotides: TGTGCCAGCAGCTTCAGGGGAGACGAGCAGTACGTC.

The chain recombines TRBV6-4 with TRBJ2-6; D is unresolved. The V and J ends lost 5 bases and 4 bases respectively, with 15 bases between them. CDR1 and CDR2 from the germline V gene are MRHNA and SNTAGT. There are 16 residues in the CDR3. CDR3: CASSSSSSSGANVLTF. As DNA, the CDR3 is TGTGCCAGCAGTTCTAGTAGTTCGTCCGGGGCCAACGTCCTGACTTTC.

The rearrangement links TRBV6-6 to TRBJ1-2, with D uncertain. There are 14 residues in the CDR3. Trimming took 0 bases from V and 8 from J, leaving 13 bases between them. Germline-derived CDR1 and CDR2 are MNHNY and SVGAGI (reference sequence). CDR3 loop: CASSYSPEGHGYTF. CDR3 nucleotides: TGTGCCAGCAGTTACTCACCCGAGGGCCACGGCTACACCTTC.

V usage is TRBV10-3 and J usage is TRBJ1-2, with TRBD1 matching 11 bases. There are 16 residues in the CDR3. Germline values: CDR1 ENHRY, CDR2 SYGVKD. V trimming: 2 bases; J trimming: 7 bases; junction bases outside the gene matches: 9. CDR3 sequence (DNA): TGTGCCATCAGTGAGAGGGGGACAGGGGGGGAAGCTGGCTACACCTTC. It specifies CAISERGTGGEAGYTF.

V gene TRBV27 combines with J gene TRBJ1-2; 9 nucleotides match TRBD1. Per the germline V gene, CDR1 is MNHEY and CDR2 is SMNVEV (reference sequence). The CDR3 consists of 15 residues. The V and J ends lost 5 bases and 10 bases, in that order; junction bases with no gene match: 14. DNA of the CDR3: TGTGCCAGCAGTCCTACTCGGGCAGGACAGGGGATCTACACCTTC. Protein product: CASSPTRAGQGIYTF.

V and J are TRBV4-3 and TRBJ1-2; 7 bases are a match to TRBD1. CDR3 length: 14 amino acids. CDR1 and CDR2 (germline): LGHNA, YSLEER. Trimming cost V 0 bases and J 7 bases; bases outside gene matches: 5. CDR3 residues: CASSQEAQGGGYTF. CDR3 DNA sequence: TGCGCCAGCAGCCAAGAAGCCCAGGGGGGTGGCTACACCTTC.

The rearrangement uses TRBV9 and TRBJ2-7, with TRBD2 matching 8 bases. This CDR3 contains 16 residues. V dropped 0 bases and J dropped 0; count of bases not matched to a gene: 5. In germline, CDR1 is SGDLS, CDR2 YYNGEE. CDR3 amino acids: CASSVDAGGTSYEQYF. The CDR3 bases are TGTGCCAGCAGCGTAGATGCGGGAGGAACCTCCTACGAGCAGTACTTC.

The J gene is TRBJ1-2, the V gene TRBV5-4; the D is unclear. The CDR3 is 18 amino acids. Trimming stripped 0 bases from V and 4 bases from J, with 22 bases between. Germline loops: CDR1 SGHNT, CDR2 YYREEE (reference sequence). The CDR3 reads CASSLGGGNPPPGYGYTF. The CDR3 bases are TGTGCCAGCAGCTTGGGAGGAGGGAACCCGCCCCCTGGCTATGGCTACACCTTC.

The CDR3 DNA reads as TGTGCCAGCAGATCCACGCGGGGGGCACACGAGCAGTACGTC. It codes for CASRSTRGAHEQYV. This chain connects TRBV2 to TRBJ2-7; the match to TRBD2 covers 8 bases. The germline V gene encodes CDR1 SNHLY and CDR2 FYNNEI. V was clipped by 6 bases and J by 5 bases; unmatched bases: 9. The CDR3 runs to 14 residues.

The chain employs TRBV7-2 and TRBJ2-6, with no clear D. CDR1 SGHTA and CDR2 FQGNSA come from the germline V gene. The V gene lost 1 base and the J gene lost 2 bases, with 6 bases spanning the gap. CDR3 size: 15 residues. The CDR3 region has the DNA TGTGCCAGCAGCTTAGTATTAGCTGGGGCCAACGTCCTGACTTTC. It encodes CASSLVLAGANVLTF.

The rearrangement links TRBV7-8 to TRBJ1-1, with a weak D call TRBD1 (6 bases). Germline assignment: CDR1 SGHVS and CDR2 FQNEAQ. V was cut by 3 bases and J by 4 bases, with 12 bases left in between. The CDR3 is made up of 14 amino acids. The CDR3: CASSLSQGSTEAFF. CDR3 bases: TGTGCCAGCAGCTTGAGTCAGGGGAGCACTGAAGCTTTCTTT.

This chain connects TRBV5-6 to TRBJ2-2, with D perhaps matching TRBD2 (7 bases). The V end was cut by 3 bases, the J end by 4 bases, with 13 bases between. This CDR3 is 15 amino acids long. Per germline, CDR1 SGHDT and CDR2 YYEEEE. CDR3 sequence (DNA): TGTGCCAGCAGCTGGGGGGGGGCAAGCACCGGGGAGCTGTTTTTT. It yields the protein CASSWGGASTGELFF.

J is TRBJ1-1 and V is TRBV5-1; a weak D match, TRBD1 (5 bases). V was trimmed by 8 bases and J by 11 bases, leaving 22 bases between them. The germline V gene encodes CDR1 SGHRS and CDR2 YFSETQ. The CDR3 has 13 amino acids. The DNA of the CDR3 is TGCGCCAGTCATCCGACAGTTCTGGGTCGGGCTTTCTTT. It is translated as CASHPTVLGRAFF.

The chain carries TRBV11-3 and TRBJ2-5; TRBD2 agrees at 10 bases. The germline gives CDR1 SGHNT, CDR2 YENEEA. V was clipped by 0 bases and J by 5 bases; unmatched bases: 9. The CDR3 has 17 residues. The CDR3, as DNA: TGTGCCAGCAGCTTAGAAAGCCTAGCGGGAGAAGGCGAGACCCAGTACTTC. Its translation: CASSLESLAGEGETQYF.

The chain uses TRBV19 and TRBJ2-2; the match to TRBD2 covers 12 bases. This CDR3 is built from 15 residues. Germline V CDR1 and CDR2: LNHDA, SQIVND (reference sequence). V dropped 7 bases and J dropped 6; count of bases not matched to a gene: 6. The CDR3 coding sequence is TGTGCCAGTACGCCTAGCGGGAGGGCCGCCGGGGAGCTGTTTTTT. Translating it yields CASTPSGRAAGELFF.

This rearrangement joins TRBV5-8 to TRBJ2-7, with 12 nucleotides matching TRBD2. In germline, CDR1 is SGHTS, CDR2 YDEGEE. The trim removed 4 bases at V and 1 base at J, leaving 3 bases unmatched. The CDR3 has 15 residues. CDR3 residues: CASSHGLAGSYEQYV. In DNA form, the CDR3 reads TGTGCCAGCAGCCATGGACTAGCGGGATCCTACGAGCAGTACGTC.

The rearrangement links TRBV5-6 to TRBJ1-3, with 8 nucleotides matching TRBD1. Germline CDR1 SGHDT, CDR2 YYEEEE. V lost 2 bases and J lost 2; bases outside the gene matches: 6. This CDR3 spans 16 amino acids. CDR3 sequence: CASSFPTGVTGNTIYF. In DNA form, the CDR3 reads TGTGCCAGCAGCTTTCCGACAGGGGTAACTGGAAACACCATATATTTT.

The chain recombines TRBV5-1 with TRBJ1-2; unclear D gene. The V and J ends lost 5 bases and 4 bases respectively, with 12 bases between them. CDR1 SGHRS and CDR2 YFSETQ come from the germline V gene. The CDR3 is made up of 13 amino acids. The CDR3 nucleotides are TGCGCCAGCAGAATGGGAGAAGGCTATGGCTACACCTTC. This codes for CASRMGEGYGYTF.